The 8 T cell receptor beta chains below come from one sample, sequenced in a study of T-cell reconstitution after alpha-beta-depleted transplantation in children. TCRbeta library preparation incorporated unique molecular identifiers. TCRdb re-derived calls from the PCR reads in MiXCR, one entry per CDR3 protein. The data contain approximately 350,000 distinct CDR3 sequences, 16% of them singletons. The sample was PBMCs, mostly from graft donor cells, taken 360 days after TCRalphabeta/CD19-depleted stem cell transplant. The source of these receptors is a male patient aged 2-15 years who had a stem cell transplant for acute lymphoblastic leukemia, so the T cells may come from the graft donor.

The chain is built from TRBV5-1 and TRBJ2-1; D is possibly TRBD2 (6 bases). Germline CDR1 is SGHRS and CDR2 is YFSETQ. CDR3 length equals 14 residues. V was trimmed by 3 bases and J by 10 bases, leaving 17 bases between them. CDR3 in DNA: TGCGCCAGCAGCTGGGGACTTTCGCCTTCGGAGCAGTTCTTC. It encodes CASSWGLSPSEQFF.

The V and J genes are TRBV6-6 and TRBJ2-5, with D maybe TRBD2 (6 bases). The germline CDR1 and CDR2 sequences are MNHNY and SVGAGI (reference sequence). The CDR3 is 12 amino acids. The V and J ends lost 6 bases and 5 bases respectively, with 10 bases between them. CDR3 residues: CASSRAGETQYF. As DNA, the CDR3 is TGTGCCAGCAGCCGGGCGGGGGAGACCCAGTACTTC.

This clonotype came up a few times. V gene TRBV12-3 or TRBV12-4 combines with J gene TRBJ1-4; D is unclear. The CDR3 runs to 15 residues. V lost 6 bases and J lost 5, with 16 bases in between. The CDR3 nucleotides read TGTGCCAGCAGGCTGAGCGGTGTGGGGAATGAAAAACTGTTTTTT. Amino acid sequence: CASRLSGVGNEKLFF.

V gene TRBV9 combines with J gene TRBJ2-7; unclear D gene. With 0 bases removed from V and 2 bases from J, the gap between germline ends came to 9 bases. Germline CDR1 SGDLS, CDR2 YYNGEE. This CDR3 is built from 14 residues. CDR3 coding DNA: TGTGCCAGCAGCGTAGAGAACAGCCCCTACGAGCAGTACTTC. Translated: CASSVENSPYEQYF.

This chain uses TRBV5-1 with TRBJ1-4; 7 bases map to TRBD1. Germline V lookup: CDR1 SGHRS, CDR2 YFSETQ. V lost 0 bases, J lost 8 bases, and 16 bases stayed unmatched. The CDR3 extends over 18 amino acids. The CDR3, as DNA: TGCGCCAGCAGCTTGGCCCCCGGGAATTACAGGGGCCAGGAAAAACTGTTTTTT. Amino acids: CASSLAPGNYRGQEKLFF.

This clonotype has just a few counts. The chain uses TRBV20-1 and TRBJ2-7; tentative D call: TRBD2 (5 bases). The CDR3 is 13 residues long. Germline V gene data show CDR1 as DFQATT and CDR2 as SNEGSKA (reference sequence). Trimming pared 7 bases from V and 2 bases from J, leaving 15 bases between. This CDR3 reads CSVRPGKTYEQYF. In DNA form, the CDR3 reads TGCAGTGTCAGACCGGGGAAGACCTACGAGCAGTACTTC.

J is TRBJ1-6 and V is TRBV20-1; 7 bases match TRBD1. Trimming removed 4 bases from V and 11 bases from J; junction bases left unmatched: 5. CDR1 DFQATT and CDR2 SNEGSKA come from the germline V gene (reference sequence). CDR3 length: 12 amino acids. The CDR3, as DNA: TGCAGTGCTAAAACAGGGGACGCACCCCTCCACTTT. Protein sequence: CSAKTGDAPLHF.

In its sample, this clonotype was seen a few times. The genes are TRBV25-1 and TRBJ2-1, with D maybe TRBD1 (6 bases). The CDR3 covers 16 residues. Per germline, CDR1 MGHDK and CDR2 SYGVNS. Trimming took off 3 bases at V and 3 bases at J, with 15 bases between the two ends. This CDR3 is CASSDRWTASYNEQFF. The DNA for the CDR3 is TGTGCCAGCAGTGATCGTTGGACAGCCAGCTACAATGAGCAGTTCTTC.